The rows below give T cell receptor beta chains drawn from one sample of a study of cytomegalovirus exposure and HLA in healthy donors. The repertoire was sequenced with immunoSEQ multiplex PCR; TCRdb's copy has only in-frame clones and lacks some. The table lists about 220,000 clones, around 79% of them singletons. Sequenced: PBMCs. Source of these receptors: a male donor in good health and CMV-seronegative. Both conserved end residues are part of each CDR3. The D gene is left open where the match is weak. The size field is filled for only some rows; it gives once, few, many or a size class.

D: TRBD1
J: TRBJ1-3
size: few
V: TRBV19
CDR3: CASRNRGLGNTIYF
DNA: TGTGCCAGTAGGAACAGGGGGCTTGGAAACACCATATATTTT

D: TRBD1
J: TRBJ1-1
size: .
V: TRBV4-2
CDR3: CASSRRSRQGDTEAFF
DNA: TGTGCCAGCAGCCGCAGATCCCGACAGGGCGACACTGAAGCTTTCTTT

D: .
J: TRBJ2-2
size: once
V: TRBV5-1
CDR3: CASSLEDSQNTGELFF
DNA: TGCGCCAGCAGCCTAGAAGACAGTCAAAACACCGGGGAGCTGTTTTTT

D: .
J: TRBJ2-5
size: .
V: TRBV7-7
CDR3: CASSRAFWETQYF
DNA: TGTGCTAGCAGCCGAGCGTTTTGGGAGACCCAGTACTTC

D: TRBD1
J: TRBJ1-5
size: .
V: TRBV27
CDR3: CASSIWGQGYSNQPQHF
DNA: TGTGCCAGCAGTATATGGGGACAGGGCTATAGCAATCAGCCCCAGCATTTT

D: .
J: TRBJ2-1
size: .
V: TRBV29-1
CDR3: CSVGPPPLNNEQFF
DNA: TGCAGCGTTGGTCCCCCTCCACTTAACAATGAGCAGTTCTTC

D: .
J: TRBJ1-6
size: .
V: TRBV29-1
CDR3: CSARQGQGNSPLHF
DNA: TGCAGCGCCCGTCAGGGCCAGGGTAATTCACCCCTCCACTTT

D: .
J: TRBJ2-6
size: .
V: TRBV4-3
CDR3: CASSQDVGSGANVLTF
DNA: TGCGCCAGCAGCCAAGACGTCGGCTCTGGGGCCAACGTCCTGACTTTC

D: .
J: TRBJ2-7
size: .
V: TRBV6-1
CDR3: CASIDNSYEQYF
DNA: TGTGCCAGCATTGACAACTCCTACGAGCAGTACTTC

D: TRBD2
J: TRBJ2-1
size: .
V: TRBV5-1
CDR3: CASSLGLAGKLNEQFF
DNA: TGCGCCAGCAGCTTAGGACTAGCGGGGAAACTTAATGAGCAGTTCTTC

D: .
J: TRBJ2-1
size: once
V: TRBV28
CDR3: CASSSGSRQFF
DNA: TGTGCCAGCAGTTCCGGGAGTCGGCAGTTCTTC

D: TRBD2
J: TRBJ2-7
size: .
V: TRBV5-4
CDR3: CASSLAASGRDEQYF
DNA: TGTGCCAGCAGTCTAGCGGCATCGGGGCGGGACGAGCAGTACTTC

D: TRBD2
J: TRBJ2-7
size: .
V: TRBV7-9
CDR3: CASSLAGHGGGSYEQYF
DNA: TGTGCCAGCAGCTTAGCTGGTCATGGGGGGGGCTCCTACGAGCAGTACTTC

D: .
J: TRBJ1-6
size: .
V: TRBV9
CDR3: CASSVEQGNSPLHF
DNA: TGTGCCAGCAGCGTAGAGCAGGGGAATTCACCCCTCCACTTT

D: .
J: TRBJ1-1
size: .
V: TRBV10-2
CDR3: CASRGGGTEAFF
DNA: TGCGCCAGCCGGGGGGGCGGCACTGAAGCTTTCTTT